This T cell receptor beta chain was sequenced in a study of cytomegalovirus exposure and HLA in healthy donors. Study outcomes and limitations: Listed as cytomegalovirus-associated were 170 or so TCR beta chains. Researchers reported in a later analysis that common viral pathogens appeared linked to several top clusters.

Germline V gives CDR1 SGHRS, CDR2 YFSETQ. This CDR3 spans 13 amino acids. The trim removed 6 bases at V and 1 base at J, leaving 3 bases unmatched. As regards this clone: Antigen: not known.

PCR involved 60 Vbeta and 13 Jbeta primers. Study processing details: Around 10 million of the about 80 million unique TCR beta chains counted in a later analysis were shared. The table came from immunoSEQ multiplex PCR; TCRdb's copy has only in-frame clones and leaves some out. V and J calls and clone size are those listed in that table; D and trimming were worked out from the DNA. The sample data list under 200,000 clones. The source material was PBMCs. The chain joins TRBV5-1 to TRBJ1-1; 7 nucleotides agree with TRBD1. The clonotype was recovered from a woman aged 18-29 years in good health and CMV-seropositive. In DNA, the CDR3 is TGCGCCAGCACCAGACAGGGGAACACTGAAGCTTTCTTT. Residues: CASTRQGNTEAFF.